The 30 T cell receptor beta chains presented below share a single source sample, sequenced in a study of radiotherapy plus CTLA-4 blockade in lung cancer (dated by TCRdb to 2017 to 2018). The library was prepared using the immunoSEQ multiplex PCR assay. As stored in TCRdb, this immuneACCESS dataset retains in-frame rearrangements with V and J assigned. A fraction of the clones does not appear; measured against another copy, unresolved V genes explain less than half of the discrepancy, and the remainder lacks a known reason. The sample yields just over 60,000 clones; 60% to 85% were counted once. The ten most abundant clones make up approximately 4.5% of the sample. The source was peripheral blood, collected from a patient treated with radiotherapy plus ipilimumab. Receptor source: a human donor with non-small cell lung cancer who had a complete response to radiotherapy plus ipilimumab.

V and J are TRBV7-2 and TRBJ2-3, with TRBD2 matching over 8 bases. This CDR3 spans 16 amino acids. Germline lookup yields CDR1 SGHTA and CDR2 FQGNSA. With 3 bases clipped from V and 6 bases from J, the junction kept 11 bases outside the gene matches. The CDR3: CASSFRSGSGADTQYF. CDR3 sequence (DNA): TGTGCCAGCAGCTTCCGAAGCGGGAGTGGAGCGGATACGCAGTATTTT.

CDR3 sequence (DNA): TGTGCCAGCTCGGACAGTACCTACAATGAGCAGTTCTTC. The encoded protein is CASSDSTYNEQFF. The genes are TRBV19 and TRBJ2-1; TRBD1 is a possible D gene (6 bases). Germline loops: CDR1 LNHDA, CDR2 SQIVND (reference sequence). Deletions cut 9 bases from V and 2 bases from J, with 11 bases between. CDR3 size: 13 residues. Full variable domain (outside the CDR3, taken from reference TRBV19 and TRBJ2-1): DGGITQSPKYLFRKEGQNVTLSCEQNLNHDAMYWYRQDPGQGLRLIYYSQIVNDFQKGDIAEGYSVSREKKESFPLTVTSAQKNPTAFYLCASSDSTYNEQFFGPGTRLTVL.

The rearrangement joins TRBV7-8 to TRBJ1-1; D is unclear. CDR1 is SGHVS, CDR2 FQNEAQ, per germline. The CDR3 loop spans 13 amino acids. Deletions cut 2 bases from V and 0 bases from J, with 4 bases between. The CDR3 DNA reads TGTGCCAGCAGCTTATGGATGAACACTGAAGCTTTCTTT. Its protein is CASSLWMNTEAFF.

The chain employs TRBV10-2 and TRBJ1-5; 7 bases align to TRBD1. CDR3 length: 13 amino acids. Germline V gives CDR1 WSHSY, CDR2 SAAADI. Trimming cost V 6 bases and J 7 bases; bases outside gene matches: 6. This chain's CDR3 is CASRQGLGQPQHF. CDR3 sequence (DNA): TGCGCCAGCAGACAGGGGTTGGGACAGCCCCAGCATTTT.

CDR3 bases: TGCGCCAGCAGCCAGTCCCTGAGGAACACTGAAGCTTTCTTT. This translates into CASSQSLRNTEAFF. The V and J genes are TRBV4-3 and TRBJ1-1; D is undetermined. CDR1 is LGHNA and CDR2 is YSLEER in the germline V gene. The CDR3 has 14 residues. V lost 3 bases to trimming and J lost 1 base, with 9 bases between them.

V is TRBV11-2 and J is TRBJ2-2; 7 nucleotides match TRBD1. J lost 3 bases, V lost 5 bases, and 6 bases had no gene match. This CDR3 contains 15 residues. CDR1 is SGHAT, CDR2 FQNNGV, per germline. Written as DNA, the CDR3 is TGTGCCAGCAGCCCTACACAGGGGCACACCGGGGAGCTGTTTTTT. Translating it yields CASSPTQGHTGELFF.

The V gene is TRBV28, the J gene TRBJ1-3; possibly TRBD1 for D (5 bases). V was cut by 3 bases and J by 4 bases, with 13 bases left in between. Per germline, CDR1 MDHEN and CDR2 SYDVKM. The CDR3 extends over 15 amino acids. DNA of the CDR3: TGTGCCAGCAGTTTTCAGGGCTCTCAAGGAAACACCATATATTTT. This gives the protein CASSFQGSQGNTIYF.

The V gene is TRBV10-3, the J gene TRBJ1-4, with D possibly matching TRBD1 (6 bases). The CDR3 spans 15 residues. Looked up from germline, CDR1 is ENHRY and CDR2 is SYGVKD. The germline V and J ends were trimmed by 0 bases and 3 bases, with 8 bases remaining between them. The CDR3 here is CAISESTGPNEKLFF. The CDR3, as DNA: TGTGCCATCAGTGAGTCGACAGGCCCTAATGAAAAACTGTTTTTT.

J is TRBJ1-2 and V is TRBV6-6; weak D call: TRBD1 (5 bases). Looked up from germline, CDR1 is MNHNY and CDR2 is SVGAGI (reference sequence). Trimming pared 7 bases from V and 0 bases from J, leaving 12 bases between. The CDR3 covers 14 residues. In nucleotides, the CDR3 is TGTGCCAGCACGGGGCAGCATTCTAACTATGGCTACACCTTC. This sequence encodes CASTGQHSNYGYTF.

The V gene is TRBV18, the J gene TRBJ2-4; the match to TRBD2 covers 9 bases. There are 18 residues in the CDR3. Germline V gene lookup returns CDR1 KGHSH and CDR2 LQKENI. Unmatched junction bases numbered 12, after V lost 6 bases and J lost 0 bases. The CDR3 DNA is TGTGCCAGCTCGCCCCAGGAGCGGGGGGACCTAGCCAAAAACATTCAGTACTTC. Translation: CASSPQERGDLAKNIQYF.

The chain couples TRBV9 to TRBJ1-2, with D possibly being TRBD1 (5 bases). V was clipped by 0 bases and J by 7 bases, with 7 bases between them. The V gene's germline CDR1 is SGDLS and CDR2 YYNGEE. The CDR3 is 12 residues long. CDR3 sequence (DNA): TGTGCCAGCAGCGTAGTCGGGGGTGGCTACACCTTC. The encoded protein is CASSVVGGGYTF. Looking up the rest from reference TRBV9 and TRBJ1-2 gives the full variable domain: DSGVTQTPKHLITATGQRVTLRCSPRSGDLSVYWYQQSLDQGLQFLIQYYNGEERAKGNILERFSAQQFPDLHSELNLSSLELGDSALYFCASSVVGGGYTFGSGTRLTVV.

The V and J genes are TRBV14 and TRBJ2-1; D is uncertain. The V gene lost 0 bases and the J gene lost 2 bases, with 14 bases spanning the gap. The germline V gene has CDR1 SGHDN and CDR2 FVKESK. The CDR3 covers 17 residues. CDR3 residues: CASSQDFGPAAYNEQFF. The CDR3 coding sequence is TGTGCCAGCAGCCAAGATTTCGGCCCCGCGGCCTACAATGAGCAGTTCTTC.

On this clone: In the same sample, other DNA sequences code for this CDR3. The chain carries TRBV6-5 and TRBJ1-2, with TRBD1 matching over 8 bases. Germline assignment: CDR1 MNHEY and CDR2 SVGAGI. The CDR3 extends over 13 amino acids. The V gene end was trimmed by 6 bases and the J gene end by 2 bases; junction bases not matched to a gene: 2. This CDR3 is CASSRTGNYGYTF. In DNA, the CDR3 is TGTGCCAGCAGCCGGACAGGGAACTATGGCTACACCTTC.

Sample share makes this clone medium-sized. This chain connects TRBV7-2 to TRBJ2-7; possible D gene TRBD1, 5 bases. The CDR3 has 16 residues. Germline V gives CDR1 SGHTA, CDR2 FQGNSA. V was cut by 4 bases and J by 0 bases, with 16 bases left in between. CDR3 protein: CASSSSGETASYEQYF. CDR3 coding DNA: TGTGCCAGCAGCTCGTCAGGCGAGACAGCCTCCTACGAGCAGTACTTC. The whole variable domain, remainder taken from reference TRBV7-2 and TRBJ2-7, is GAGVSQSPSNKVTEKGKDVELRCDPISGHTALYWYRQSLGQGLEFLIYFQGNSAPDKSGLPSDRFSAERTGGSVSTLTIQRTQQEDSAVYLCASSSSGETASYEQYFGPGTRLTVT.

The chain recombines TRBV27 with TRBJ2-6, with D uncertain. The germline V gene has CDR1 MNHEY and CDR2 SMNVEV (reference sequence). CDR3 length: 16 residues. The V gene lost 3 bases and the J gene lost 4 bases, with 13 bases spanning the gap. The chain's CDR3 is CASSLKRDSGANVLTF. The CDR3 DNA is TGTGCCAGCAGTTTGAAGAGAGACTCGGGGGCCAACGTCCTGACTTTC.

On this clone: The sample contains more than one DNA sequence encoding this CDR3. This sequence joins TRBV9 and TRBJ1-1, with no clear D. This CDR3 contains 14 residues. Germline values: CDR1 SGDLS, CDR2 YYNGEE. The V gene lost 4 bases and the J gene lost 0 bases, with 10 bases spanning the gap. The CDR3 loop reads CASSLGQLNTEAFF. Written as DNA, the CDR3 is TGTGCCAGCAGCCTCGGGCAGTTGAACACTGAAGCTTTCTTT. Combining the CDR3 with reference TRBV9 and TRBJ1-1 gives the whole variable domain DSGVTQTPKHLITATGQRVTLRCSPRSGDLSVYWYQQSLDQGLQFLIQYYNGEERAKGNILERFSAQQFPDLHSELNLSSLELGDSALYFCASSLGQLNTEAFFGQGTRLTVV.

This clone was seen just once. The CDR3 region is CAISVRDDNTGELFF. CDR3 DNA sequence: TGTGCCATCAGTGTCCGGGACGACAACACCGGGGAGCTGTTTTTT. The V call is TRBV10-3, the J call TRBJ2-2, with D possibly being TRBD1 or TRBD2 (5 bases each). This CDR3 spans 15 amino acids. Germline V gene sequence: CDR1 ENHRY, CDR2 SYGVKD. Between the trimmed V and J ends, which lost 4 bases and 2 bases, there was a span of 11 bases.

To note about this clone: Mismatch with germline at one junction end may stem from a read error. The chain is built from TRBV7-7 and TRBJ2-2; TRBD1 aligns across 8 bases. This CDR3 comprises 16 residues. CDR1 is SSHAT and CDR2 is FNYEAQ in the germline V gene (reference sequence). The CDR3 coding sequence is TGTGCTAGCAGCTTAGCAGGGGGCTCGAACACCGGGGAGCTGTTTTTT. Protein sequence: CASSLAGGSNTGELFF.

The V call is TRBV7-2, the J call TRBJ2-7; D assignment may be TRBD1 or TRBD2 (6 bases each). V was shortened by 4 bases and J by 7 bases, with 20 bases between the two germline ends. The V gene's germline CDR1 is SGHTA and CDR2 FQGNSA. The CDR3 is 15 residues long. CDR3 nucleotides: TGTGCCAGCAGCTCCTTACCTTATGGAGGGGGGGAGCAGTACTTC. Protein product: CASSSLPYGGGEQYF.

Concerning this clone: One end of the junction varies from germline; a read error may be responsible. V usage is TRBV6-1 and J usage is TRBJ1-2; D is possibly TRBD1 (5 bases). The germline V gene encodes CDR1 MNHNS and CDR2 SASEGT. The CDR3 sequence is 12 residues long. The DNA for the CDR3 is TGTGCCAGCAGTGAAGCGCATTTTGGGACGTTCTTC. This gives the protein CASSEAHFGTFF.

This rearrangement joins TRBV11-3 to TRBJ1-1; D gene unclear. From germline, CDR1 is SGHNT and CDR2 YENEEA. Deletions cut 2 bases from V and 0 bases from J, with 4 bases between. There are 13 residues in the CDR3. CDR3 sequence: CASSLQVNTEAFF. The DNA for the CDR3 is TGTGCCAGCAGCTTACAGGTGAACACTGAAGCTTTCTTT. The entire variable domain, with the rest obtained from reference TRBV11-3 and TRBJ1-1, is as follows: EAGVVQSPRYKIIEKKQPVAFWCNPISGHNTLYWYLQNLGQGPELLIRYENEEAVDDSQLPKDRFSAERLKGVDSTLKIQPAELGDSAVYLCASSLQVNTEAFFGQGTRLTVV.

CDR3 in amino acids: CASAQDEAGTDTQYF. DNA for the CDR3: TGCGCCAGCGCACAGGACGAAGCTGGCACAGATACGCAGTATTTT. This chain uses TRBV10-2 with TRBJ2-3; TRBD1 is a possible D gene (5 bases). V was trimmed by 8 bases and J by 1 base, leaving 16 bases between them. CDR3 size: 15 residues. Germline values: CDR1 WSHSY, CDR2 SAAADI.

V and J are TRBV5-1 and TRBJ2-1, with a weak D call TRBD2 (6 bases). The CDR3 is made up of 18 amino acids. Germline V gene sequence: CDR1 SGHRS, CDR2 YFSETQ. Trimming removed 0 bases at V and 6 bases at J, with 22 bases between. The CDR3 sequence is CASSLGGGGAGLFNEQFF. The CDR3 DNA is TGCGCCAGCAGCTTGGGTGGAGGAGGGGCCGGGTTGTTCAATGAGCAGTTCTTC.

In its sample, this clone was seen a few times. The V and J genes are TRBV10-3 and TRBJ1-2; TRBD1 aligns across 12 bases. Germline loops: CDR1 ENHRY, CDR2 SYGVKD. The CDR3 has 13 amino acids. After removal of 6 bases from V and 6 bases from J, the junction contained 2 bases not matched to a gene. CDR3: CAIRGTGGDGYTF. In DNA form, the CDR3 reads TGTGCCATCAGGGGGACAGGGGGCGATGGCTACACCTTC.

V gene TRBV7-9 combines with J gene TRBJ2-3; TRBD1 agrees at 10 bases. This CDR3 contains 16 residues. Trimming at V came to 5 bases and at J to 4 bases, leaving 9 bases not matched to a gene. Germline V gene lookup returns CDR1 SEHNR and CDR2 FQNEAQ (reference sequence). As DNA, the CDR3 is TGTGCCAGCAGCCCACGGACAGGGGGTCTCCCAGATACGCAGTATTTT. It is translated as CASSPRTGGLPDTQYF. The entire variable domain, with the rest obtained from reference TRBV7-9 and TRBJ2-3, is as follows: DTGVSQNPRHKITKRGQNVTFRCDPISEHNRLYWYRQTLGQGPEFLTYFQNEAQLEKSRLLSDRFSAERPKGSFSTLEIQRTEQGDSAMYLCASSPRTGGLPDTQYFGPGTRLTVL.

The V and J genes are TRBV5-6 and TRBJ2-7; D might be TRBD1 or TRBD2, each matching 5 bases. There are 14 residues in the CDR3. Germline CDR1 is SGHDT and CDR2 is YYEEEE. The V gene lost 6 bases and the J gene lost 1 base, with 14 bases spanning the gap. CDR3 residues: CASTKQGASYEQYF. As DNA, the CDR3 is TGTGCCAGCACCAAGCAGGGAGCTTCCTACGAGCAGTACTTC.

The chain links TRBV5-1 to TRBJ2-1, with D perhaps assigned TRBD1 or TRBD2 (5 bases each). This CDR3 contains 12 residues. Trimming stripped 1 base from V and 9 bases from J, with 8 bases between. Germline V lookup: CDR1 SGHRS, CDR2 YFSETQ. The CDR3 DNA follows: TGCGCCAGCAGCTTGAGGGACGGTGAGCAGTTCTTC. Its protein is CASSLRDGEQFF.

The chain couples TRBV27 to TRBJ2-1; TRBD2 matches 8 bases. Trimming took 4 bases from V and 6 from J; bases not matched to a gene: 8. The CDR3 sequence is 15 residues long. The germline V gene encodes CDR1 MNHEY and CDR2 SMNVEV (reference sequence). CDR3 loop: CASSYSGRVPNEQFF. The CDR3 DNA sequence: TGTGCCAGCAGTTACAGCGGGAGAGTTCCCAATGAGCAGTTCTTC.

The chain has TRBV27 and TRBJ2-1; D perhaps matches TRBD1 (6 bases). There are 16 residues in the CDR3. CDR1 and CDR2 from the germline V gene are MNHEY and SMNVEV (reference sequence). The V end was cut by 4 bases, the J end by 3 bases, with 16 bases between. The CDR3 nucleotides read TGTGCCAGCAGTTCCACCGACAGGATATTCTACAATGAGCAGTTCTTC. Protein product: CASSSTDRIFYNEQFF.

The chain employs TRBV6-1 and TRBJ1-3; 7 nucleotides align to TRBD1. CDR1 and CDR2 from the germline V gene are MNHNS and SASEGT. The CDR3 runs 13 residues. After removal of 8 bases from V and 4 bases from J, the junction contained 5 bases not matched to a gene. As DNA, the CDR3 is TGTGCCAGCGGAGACAGGGCCGGAAACACCATATATTTT. Protein sequence: CASGDRAGNTIYF.